Below, 10 T cell receptor beta chains from the same sample are listed, as sequenced in a study of CD8+ T cells in alopecia areata. Following RNA extraction, reverse transcription yielded cDNA that acted as the sequencing template. The data were produced by immunoSEQ multiplex PCR, yet TCRdb's version contains in-frame clones alone and is incomplete. The sample holds 140,000 to 150,000 clones, about 90% seen once. The sequencing used CD8+ T cells sorted from blood, collected at week 0. Receptors originate from a human donor with alopecia areata.

Written as DNA, the CDR3 is TGCAGTGCTAGGTCGGAGAATGAGCAGTTCTTC. Its translation is CSARSENEQFF. This rearrangement joins TRBV20-1 to TRBJ2-1; D remains unclear. Trimming pared 3 bases from V and 7 bases from J, leaving 7 bases between. The CDR3 sequence is 11 residues long. CDR1 is DFQATT, CDR2 SNEGSKA, per germline (reference sequence).

The rearrangement links TRBV15 to TRBJ2-7; D perhaps matches TRBD1 (5 bases). The germline gives CDR1 LNHNV, CDR2 YYDKDF (reference sequence). The CDR3 extends over 13 amino acids. Trimming removed 1 base from V and 3 bases from J, with 7 bases in between. CDR3 sequence reads: CATSRGGDYEQYF. The CDR3 bases are TGTGCCACCAGCAGAGGGGGCGACTACGAGCAGTACTTC.

This clone has more than one count but fewer than ten. The J gene is TRBJ2-7, the V gene TRBV5-5; possible D gene TRBD2, 6 bases. Trimming removed 0 bases from V and 5 bases from J, with 12 bases in between. The CDR3 spans 14 residues. Per the germline V gene, CDR1 is SGHKS and CDR2 is YYEKEE (reference sequence). The CDR3 DNA reads as TGTGCCAGCAGCTTGGAGGGGAGGATCCACGAGCAGTACTTC. Its protein is CASSLEGRIHEQYF.

The V gene is TRBV25-1, the J gene TRBJ2-5; 8 positions match TRBD2. This CDR3 has 14 amino acids. Germline trimming cut 5 bases from V and 5 bases from J; bases unmatched to any gene: 7. CDR1 MGHDK and CDR2 SYGVNS come from the germline V gene. The CDR3 DNA follows: TGTGCCAGCAGTAGCGGGAGTGGGGCGGAGACCCAGTACTTC. It codes for CASSSGSGAETQYF.

The rearrangement links TRBV7-2 to TRBJ2-3; D not certain. Germline CDR1 and CDR2: SGHTA and FQGNSA. V was clipped by 0 bases and J by 4 bases, with 14 bases between them. This CDR3 region has 16 residues. CDR3 amino acids: CASSLALGTESDTQYF. In DNA, the CDR3 is TGTGCCAGCAGCTTAGCGCTTGGAACAGAGTCAGATACGCAGTATTTT.

The chain uses TRBV7-9 and TRBJ2-5; D perhaps matches TRBD1 (5 bases). V was trimmed by 4 bases and J by 0 bases, leaving 12 bases between them. CDR1 SEHNR and CDR2 FQNEAQ come from the germline V gene (reference sequence). The CDR3 has 15 amino acids. The CDR3 region has the DNA TGTGCCAGCAGCTCCTCAGGGCAGTACCAAGAGACCCAGTACTTC. Translation: CASSSSGQYQETQYF. The variable domain in full, completed from reference TRBV7-9 and TRBJ2-5, reads DTGVSQNPRHKITKRGQNVTFRCDPISEHNRLYWYRQTLGQGPEFLTYFQNEAQLEKSRLLSDRFSAERPKGSFSTLEIQRTEQGDSAMYLCASSSSGQYQETQYFGPGTRLLVL.

This chain links TRBV7-9 with TRBJ2-7; D unresolved. The length of the CDR3 is 16 residues. In germline, CDR1 is SEHNR, CDR2 FQNEAQ (reference sequence). The V end was cut by 5 bases, the J end by 3 bases, with 20 bases between. The CDR3 sequence is CASSGRAVPSVYEQYF. For the CDR3, the DNA is TGTGCCAGCAGCGGTAGAGCAGTCCCGAGCGTCTACGAGCAGTACTTC. The whole variable domain, filled in from reference TRBV7-9 and TRBJ2-7, reads DTGVSQNPRHKITKRGQNVTFRCDPISEHNRLYWYRQTLGQGPEFLTYFQNEAQLEKSRLLSDRFSAERPKGSFSTLEIQRTEQGDSAMYLCASSGRAVPSVYEQYFGPGTRLTVT.

This sequence joins TRBV7-9 and TRBJ1-5; possible D gene TRBD1, 5 bases. With 5 bases removed from V and 6 bases from J, the gap between germline ends came to 14 bases. Per germline, CDR1 SEHNR and CDR2 FQNEAQ (reference sequence). The CDR3 runs 14 residues. CDR3 residues: CASSPLGGIQPQHF. The CDR3 nucleotides read TGTGCCAGCAGCCCCCTCGGGGGGATTCAGCCCCAGCATTTT.

The sample holds one count of this clone. The chain couples TRBV29-1 to TRBJ1-4; D gene uncertain. Trimming removed 4 bases from V and 3 bases from J, with 6 bases in between. Germline CDR1 reads SQVTM; CDR2 reads ANQGSEA. This CDR3 has 12 amino acids. CDR3 sequence reads: CSVGRSNEKLFF. CDR3 nucleotides: TGCAGCGTTGGACGGTCTAATGAAAAACTGTTTTTT.

V gene TRBV6-4 combines with J gene TRBJ2-3; 10 bases line up with TRBD2. This CDR3 is 14 amino acids long. In germline, CDR1 is MRHNA, CDR2 SNTAGT. The junction had 0 bases not matched to a gene; V was cut back by 3 bases and J by 3 bases. CDR3 residues: CASSELAGTDTQYF. In DNA form, the CDR3 reads TGTGCCAGCAGTGAACTAGCGGGAACAGATACGCAGTATTTT.